This T cell receptor beta chain was observed in a study of beta chain features in type 1 diabetes. General observations from the study: Significant though moderate, a shortening of TCRB CDR3s appeared in all four CD4+ subsets of Type 1 diabetes patients.

In germline, CDR1 is SGHAT, CDR2 FQDESV (reference sequence). The CDR3 consists of 14 residues. With 1 base removed from V and 5 bases from J, the gap between germline ends came to 11 bases. Every isolated RNA sample was fully reverse transcribed, so sequencing captured expressed TCRB transcripts. Generated by immunoSEQ multiplex PCR, the TCRdb table keeps only in-frame clones and is missing some. The sample has under 850,000 clones, roughly 12% seen once. This clone was picked up a small number of times. Antigen specificity is unknown. The chain carries TRBV11-1 and TRBJ1-2; the D is unclear. The TCR sequence derives from a man younger than 30 with type 1 diabetes. Input material: naive CD4+ T cells from blood. The CDR3 DNA sequence: TGTGCCAGCAGCTTAGATGGTGGCGATTATGGCTACACCTTC. It is translated as CASSLDGGDYGYTF.